This T cell receptor beta chain was sequenced for a study of blood T cell repertoires in COVID-19. About the study: Whether acute or convalescent, the COVID-19 samples came from the United States, Italy and Spain. T cells, B-cell-depleted T cells, or PBMCs supplied cDNA or gDNA.

Germline CDR1 MGHRA, CDR2 YSYEKL. This CDR3 has 13 amino acids. V was cut by 0 bases and J by 6 bases, with 8 bases left in between. The authors' processing: It was from reference gene primer amplification that nucleated cell counts were estimated. TCRdb's table, derived via immunoSEQ multiplex PCR, lists solely in-frame clones and lacks some. V and J calls and clone size follow that table, whereas D and trimming were derived from the DNA. The repertoire holds approximately 70,000 clones, around 85% seen once, with 8.5% to 10% in the top ten. The rearrangement uses TRBV4-1 and TRBJ1-2; D ambiguous. Sequenced material: peripheral blood. The TCR sequence derives from a woman aged 50 to 65 with acute or convalescent COVID-19. The CDR3 sequence is CASSQDQRDGYTF. CDR3 DNA sequence: TGCGCCAGCAGCCAAGATCAGAGGGATGGCTACACCTTC.